The 27 T cell receptor beta chains reported below all come from one sample, sequenced in a study of response to subunit inactivated influenza vaccine. TCRdb re-called the RT-PCR reads with MiXCR, one entry per CDR3 protein. The profile shows around 200,000 distinct CDR3 sequences, around 12% of them singletons. The sample was also linked to a second study, of T cells expressing NK-cell markers. That source notes: The authors generated TCR beta cDNA through 5'RACE template switching with UMIs.

The source was CD8+ T cells sorted from PBMCs, collected approximately 13 days after vaccination. The receptors stem from a man over 45 who received an inactivated influenza vaccine.

A few counts support this clonotype. The chain has TRBV9 and TRBJ2-7; D is perhaps TRBD2 (6 bases). V was cut by 3 bases and J by 0 bases, with 10 bases left in between. Germline loops: CDR1 SGDLS, CDR2 YYNGEE. This CDR3 has 14 residues. The CDR3: CASSGRDSSYEQYF. CDR3 nucleotide sequence: TGTGCCAGCAGCGGAAGGGACTCCTCCTACGAGCAGTACTTC.

This clonotype occurred a few times. The CDR3 DNA is TGTGCCAGCACGGCTAGCGGGGTCTGGGGGGGCAATGAGCAGTTCTTC. Its protein product is CASTASGVWGGNEQFF. This chain links TRBV28 with TRBJ2-1; 9 bases align to TRBD2. Germline loops: CDR1 MDHEN, CDR2 SYDVKM. With V trimmed by 7 bases and J by 6 bases, 13 bases remained unmatched. The CDR3 has 16 amino acids.

This clonotype was observed many times. The chain couples TRBV20-1 to TRBJ2-4; D is unclear. This CDR3 contains 14 residues. V was shortened by 6 bases and J by 12 bases, with 24 bases between the two germline ends. The germline V gene encodes CDR1 DFQATT and CDR2 SNEGSKA (reference sequence). The CDR3 sequence is CSAPSSVQVPDQYF. CDR3 DNA sequence: TGCAGTGCCCCATCATCGGTCCAGGTTCCTGATCAGTACTTC.

The CDR3 protein is CASSPLAGGPGDTQYF. CDR3 nucleotide sequence: TGTGCCAGCAGTCCTCTAGCGGGGGGCCCCGGAGATACGCAGTATTTT. This chain uses TRBV27 with TRBJ2-3; TRBD2 matches 11 bases. CDR1 and CDR2 (germline): MNHEY, SMNVEV (reference sequence). The CDR3 consists of 16 residues. Germline trimming cut 5 bases from V and 5 bases from J; bases unmatched to any gene: 9.

Ten or more counts support this clonotype. The V and J genes are TRBV5-1 and TRBJ2-1; TRBD2 agrees at 7 bases. This CDR3 is 16 amino acids long. CDR1 is SGHRS, CDR2 YFSETQ, per germline. The trim removed 0 bases at V and 5 bases at J, leaving 8 bases unmatched. The CDR3 region has the DNA TGCGCCAGCAGCTTGGCCGTCGGCGGGAGTAACAATGAGCAGTTCTTC. Translating it yields CASSLAVGGSNNEQFF. The whole variable domain, remainder taken from reference TRBV5-1 and TRBJ2-1, is KAGVTQTPRYLIKTRGQQVTLSCSPISGHRSVSWYQQTPGQGLQFLFEYFSETQRNKGNFPGRFSGRQFSNSRSEMNVSTLELGDSALYLCASSLAVGGSNNEQFFGPGTRLTVL.

V gene TRBV30 combines with J gene TRBJ1-2; D not certain. The germline V gene has CDR1 GTSNPN and CDR2 SVGIG (reference sequence). The CDR3 is 11 amino acids. Trimming removed 1 base at V and 5 bases at J, with 5 bases between. The CDR3 DNA follows: TGTGCCTGGAGTGCCATGTATGGCTACACCTTC. Amino acids: CAWSAMYGYTF.

The chain couples TRBV20-1 to TRBJ1-3; no firm D call. The V and J ends lost 0 bases and 0 bases respectively, with 9 bases between them. Germline-derived CDR1 and CDR2 are DFQATT and SNEGSKA (reference sequence). The CDR3 is made up of 15 amino acids. In DNA form, the CDR3 reads TGCAGTGCTAGAGATATCAGCCACTCTGGAAACACCATATATTTT. Translation gives CSARDISHSGNTIYF.

The chain is built from TRBV27 and TRBJ2-5; 14 nucleotides match TRBD2. This CDR3 has 17 residues. J gave up 5 bases and V 6 bases, and 11 bases lay outside the gene matches. Germline V gene data show CDR1 as MNHEY and CDR2 as SMNVEV (reference sequence). The CDR3 sequence: CASSRGLAGALVETQYF. CDR3 bases: TGTGCCAGCAGCCGGGGACTAGCGGGAGCTTTGGTGGAGACCCAGTACTTC.

This clonotype was counted a few times. The chain joins TRBV27 to TRBJ2-5; possibly TRBD2 for D (5 bases). The germline V gene has CDR1 MNHEY and CDR2 SMNVEV (reference sequence). This CDR3 region has 16 residues. The V end was cut by 5 bases, the J end by 3 bases, with 19 bases between. The CDR3 nucleotides are TGTGCCAGCAGTCCGAGGGCCCTCGGGGTTAAAGAGACCCAGTACTTC. Its translation: CASSPRALGVKETQYF.

This chain uses TRBV4-2 with TRBJ2-7; D could derive from TRBD1 or TRBD2 (5 bases each). Germline V gives CDR1 LGHNA, CDR2 YNFKEQ. V lost 4 bases, J lost 2 bases, and 15 bases lay in between. The CDR3 length is 15 residues. The CDR3 nucleotides read TGTGCCAGCAGCCTAGGGACCCTACCTACCTACGAGCAGTACTTC. Its protein product is CASSLGTLPTYEQYF.

The chain carries TRBV7-9 and TRBJ1-5; D unresolved. This CDR3 comprises 13 residues. Germline-derived CDR1 and CDR2 are SEHNR and FQNEAQ (reference sequence). With 5 bases removed from V and 0 bases from J, the gap between germline ends came to 5 bases. The CDR3 DNA sequence: TGTGCCAGCAGCCACACTAGCAATCAGCCCCAGCATTTT. Protein product: CASSHTSNQPQHF.

This clonotype was seen a few times. The chain uses TRBV9 and TRBJ1-1; D is unclear. The CDR3 covers 13 residues. The germline V and J ends were trimmed by 0 bases and 7 bases, with 10 bases remaining between them. Germline CDR1 SGDLS, CDR2 YYNGEE. CDR3 bases: TGTGCCAGCAGCGTAGAGTCCCGGAGTGAAGCTTTCTTT. Translation gives CASSVESRSEAFF.

The chain joins TRBV30 to TRBJ2-1, with TRBD2 matching over 13 bases. CDR1 is GTSNPN, CDR2 SVGIG, per germline (reference sequence). V shed 1 base and J 9 bases; nucleotides not matched to a gene: 3. The CDR3 is made up of 14 amino acids. The chain's CDR3 is CAWSAGLAGVEQFF. The CDR3 DNA sequence: TGTGCCTGGAGTGCTGGACTAGCGGGAGTTGAGCAGTTCTTC.

The table lists this clonotype with many counts. The V and J genes are TRBV5-6 and TRBJ2-1, with D maybe TRBD2 (5 bases). Germline V gene data show CDR1 as SGHDT and CDR2 as YYEEEE. V dropped 2 bases and J dropped 9 bases, with 12 bases sitting between them. CDR3 length: 13 amino acids. This CDR3 is CASSFSSGGEQFF. As DNA, the CDR3 is TGTGCCAGCAGCTTCTCCTCCGGAGGTGAGCAGTTCTTC.

Only a few counts were recorded for this clonotype. The chain joins TRBV7-2 to TRBJ2-7; TRBD2 agrees at 9 bases. Germline V gives CDR1 SGHTA, CDR2 FQGNSA. CDR3 length equals 15 residues. The ends lost 2 bases at V and 3 bases at J; junction bases unmatched: 5. CDR3 DNA sequence: TGTGCCAGCAGCTTATTGGCTAGCGGGAACTACGAGCAGTACTTC. Translated, it gives CASSLLASGNYEQYF.

This clonotype appeared once. Mismatch with germline at one junction end may stem from a read error. CDR3 in DNA: TGTGCCAGCAGCCAGACAGGCTCTGGAGCCAACGTCCTGACTTTC. This sequence encodes CASSQTGSGANVLTF. The rearrangement links TRBV4-2 to TRBJ2-6; a weak D match, TRBD1 (6 bases). Germline CDR1 LGHNA, CDR2 YNFKEQ. The CDR3 extends over 15 amino acids.

The CDR3 region is CASTSISDTQYF. For the CDR3, the DNA is TGTGCCAGCACTAGCATTTCAGATACGCAGTATTTT. The genes are TRBV2 and TRBJ2-3; a possible D gene is TRBD2 (5 bases). CDR1 SNHLY and CDR2 FYNNEI come from the germline V gene. V lost 7 bases to trimming and J lost 4 bases, with 9 bases between them. The CDR3 runs 12 residues.

This clonotype was observed a few times. This chain links TRBV28 with TRBJ2-5; tentatively, D is TRBD1 (5 bases). Trimming took 2 bases from V and 3 from J, leaving 10 bases between them. Germline CDR1 and CDR2: MDHEN and SYDVKM. This CDR3 spans 14 amino acids. The CDR3 loop is CASSLEQEEETQYF. CDR3 nucleotides: TGTGCCAGCAGTTTAGAACAGGAAGAAGAGACCCAGTACTTC.

V gene TRBV11-2 combines with J gene TRBJ2-5; 8 bases are shared with TRBD1. Germline V gives CDR1 SGHAT, CDR2 FQNNGV. This CDR3 has 15 amino acids. V shed 10 bases and J 1 base; nucleotides not matched to a gene: 11. CDR3 DNA sequence: TGTGCCAACACTCGGACAGGGTCCCTCCAAGAGACCCAGTACTTC. This translates into CANTRTGSLQETQYF.

The chain has TRBV7-2 and TRBJ2-5; 9 bases are a match to TRBD1. Per germline, CDR1 SGHTA and CDR2 FQGNSA. This CDR3 is 15 amino acids long. The V and J ends lost 0 bases and 5 bases, in that order; junction bases with no gene match: 4. CDR3 sequence: CASSLAFGQGETQYF. CDR3 DNA: TGTGCCAGCAGCTTAGCATTTGGACAGGGGGAGACCCAGTACTTC.

Turning to this clonotype: A much larger clone lies a single base off, so this may be a read error. The chain has TRBV6-4 and TRBJ1-1, with TRBD1 matching 8 bases. Germline CDR1 is MRHNA and CDR2 is SNTAGT. CDR3 size: 15 residues. The CDR3 here is CASSTWTGLSTEVFF. The CDR3 nucleotides are TGTGCCAGCAGTACTTGGACAGGGCTTAGCACTGAAGTTTTCTTT.

In this sample, this clonotype turned up a few times. The chain uses TRBV5-5 and TRBJ2-7; 8 bases map to TRBD1. Germline trimming cut 6 bases from V and 4 bases from J; bases unmatched to any gene: 3. CDR1 and CDR2 (germline): SGHKS, YYEKEE (reference sequence). This CDR3 contains 12 residues. This chain's CDR3 is CASTGGRYEQYF. In nucleotides, the CDR3 is TGTGCCAGCACAGGGGGCCGGTACGAGCAGTACTTC. The variable domain in full, with the rest retrieved from reference TRBV5-5 and TRBJ2-7, is DAGVTQSPTHLIKTRGQQVTLRCSPISGHKSVSWYQQVLGQGPQFIFQYYEKEERGRGNFPDRFSARQFPNYSSELNVNALLLGDSALYLCASTGGRYEQYFGPGTRLTVT.

The chain employs TRBV2 and TRBJ2-3; D gene ambiguous. The CDR3 is 15 residues long. Per germline, CDR1 SNHLY and CDR2 FYNNEI. V shed 4 bases and J shed 3 bases, with 14 bases lying between them. The CDR3, as DNA: TGTGCCAGCAGTGGGATAGAGATGGGTACAGATACGCAGTATTTT. It is translated as CASSGIEMGTDTQYF.

This clonotype was counted only a few times. The J gene is TRBJ1-2, the V gene TRBV7-9, with D perhaps TRBD1 (5 bases). The V end was cut by 5 bases, the J end by 2 bases, with 12 bases between. The length of the CDR3 is 14 residues. The germline V gene encodes CDR1 SEHNR and CDR2 FQNEAQ (reference sequence). The CDR3 sequence: CASSHAGANYGYTF. In DNA, the CDR3 is TGTGCCAGCAGCCACGCCGGGGCCAACTATGGCTACACCTTC.

This clonotype was counted between two and nine times. The chain couples TRBV27 to TRBJ1-2; D is perhaps TRBD1 (6 bases). Germline CDR1 reads MNHEY; CDR2 reads SMNVEV (reference sequence). The ends were cut back, 7 bases at V and 2 bases at J, with 23 bases in the middle. The CDR3 length is 17 residues. The CDR3 loop is CASTPYSGGAVNYGYTF. The CDR3 DNA sequence: TGTGCCAGCACCCCCTATTCTGGGGGGGCCGTAAACTATGGCTACACCTTC.

V is TRBV11-2 and J is TRBJ2-1, with TRBD2 as a possible D gene (6 bases). V was cut by 1 base and J by 4 bases, with 17 bases left in between. The CDR3 has 17 amino acids. CDR1 SGHAT and CDR2 FQNNGV come from the germline V gene. CDR3 residues: CASSLVYEGGPYNEQFF. The CDR3 region has the DNA TGTGCCAGCAGCTTAGTGTATGAGGGAGGCCCATACAATGAGCAGTTCTTC.

About this clonotype itself: At one end, the junction sequence differs from germline, possibly due to a read error. The J gene is TRBJ2-1, the V gene TRBV5-6, with D possibly being TRBD1 or TRBD2 (5 bases each). Germline V lookup: CDR1 SGHDT, CDR2 YYEEEE. CDR3 size: 12 residues. The CDR3 sequence is CAGSRGEWEQFF. The CDR3 bases are TGTGCCGGCAGCCGAGGGGAATGGGAGCAGTTCTTC.